Given below is one TCR beta chain in context. As yet, its antigen is unknown. Sequenced material consisted of expressed TCRB transcripts (all of the isolated RNA was reverse transcribed). Profiling relied on immunoSEQ multiplex PCR, and the TCRdb table lists in-frame clones only, not all of them. Here the sample spans about 350,000 clones, about 19% being singletons. Every donor provided one heparinised blood draw, which averaged about 120 mL. The sample originates from a study of beta chain features in type 1 diabetes. Findings and caveats of the study: TCRB CDR3s from Type 1 diabetes patients were moderately but significantly shorter in all four CD4+ subsets. The naive, central memory and Treg TCRB repertoires looked more alike in patients than they did in healthy donors. Insertion counts at VDJ junctions were lower in type 1 diabetes patients, who also showed more deletions there.

Germline V lookup: CDR1 SGHTA, CDR2 FQGNSA. CDR3 size: 12 residues. Trimming removed 2 bases from V and 7 bases from J, with 7 bases in between. The clonotype comes from a woman in her late teens or twenties in good health. The chain recombines TRBV7-2 with TRBJ2-3; a weak D match, TRBD2 (5 bases). The material sequenced was naive CD4+ T cells from blood. DNA of the CDR3: TGTGCCAGCAGCTTATACGGGAATACGCAGTATTTT. Translating gives CASSLYGNTQYF.